What follows is one T cell receptor (beta chain) and its context. Assay: immunoSEQ multiplex PCR; the TCRdb copy retains only in-frame clones and omits some. The sample has approximately 220,000 clones; 75% to 90% are singletons. The CDR3 runs to 15 residues. Germline trimming cut 3 bases from V and 7 bases from J; bases unmatched to any gene: 6. CDR1 and CDR2 from the germline V gene are SGDLS and YYNGEE. This sample stems from a study of blood T cell repertoires in COVID-19. The V call is TRBV9, the J call TRBJ2-3, with 12 bases identical to TRBD2. This TCR came from a woman in her thirties who had been exposed to COVID-19. Sequencing was performed on PBMCs or T cells enriched from blood (not recorded which). As DNA, the CDR3 is TGTGCCAGCAGCGCCGAGACTAGCGGGAGCAATACGCAGTATTTT. This gives the protein CASSAETSGSNTQYF.